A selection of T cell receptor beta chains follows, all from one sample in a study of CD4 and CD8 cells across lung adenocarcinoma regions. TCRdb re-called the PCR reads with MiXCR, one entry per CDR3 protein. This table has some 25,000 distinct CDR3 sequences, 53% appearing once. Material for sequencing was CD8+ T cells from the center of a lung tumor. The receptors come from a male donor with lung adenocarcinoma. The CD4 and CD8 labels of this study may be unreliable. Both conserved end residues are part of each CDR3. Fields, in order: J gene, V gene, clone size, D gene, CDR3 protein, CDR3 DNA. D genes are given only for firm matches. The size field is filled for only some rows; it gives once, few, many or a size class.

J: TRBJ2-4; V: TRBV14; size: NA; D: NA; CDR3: CASSRVPGRRAKNTQYF; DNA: TGTGCCAGCAGCCGCGTTCCGGGGCGGCGAGCCAAAAACACGCAGTACTTC
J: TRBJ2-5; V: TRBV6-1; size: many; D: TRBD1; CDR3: CASNRDREIGETQYF; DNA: TGTGCCAGCAATCGGGACAGGGAGATTGGAGAGACCCAGTACTTC
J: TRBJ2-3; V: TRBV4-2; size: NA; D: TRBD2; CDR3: CASSGTSGKADTQYF; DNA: TGTGCCAGCAGCGGGACTAGCGGGAAGGCAGATACGCAGTATTTT
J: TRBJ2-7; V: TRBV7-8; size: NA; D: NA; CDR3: CASSLVGKQYF; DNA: TGTGCCAGCAGCTTAGTGGGGAAGCAGTACTTC
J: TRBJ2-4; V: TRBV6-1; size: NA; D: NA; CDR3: CASPGANMQYF; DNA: TGTGCCAGCCCAGGGGCAAACATGCAGTACTTT
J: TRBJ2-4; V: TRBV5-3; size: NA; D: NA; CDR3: CARGTGVRPKNTQYF; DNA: TGTGCCAGAGGGACGGGGGTTAGACCCAAAAACACTCAGTACTTC
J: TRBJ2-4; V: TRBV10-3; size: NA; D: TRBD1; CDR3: CAVRGPLATDIQYF; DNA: TGTGCCGTCAGGGGGCCGCTAGCGACAGATATTCAGTACTTC
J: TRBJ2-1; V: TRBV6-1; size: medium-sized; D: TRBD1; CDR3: CASRRGQGSYNEQFF; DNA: TGTGCCAGCAGGCGCGGACAGGGCTCCTACAATGAGCAGTTCTTC
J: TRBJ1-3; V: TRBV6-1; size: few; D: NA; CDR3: CASSDLRDVSRNTIYF; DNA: TGTGCCAGCAGTGACCTCCGGGACGTCTCCCGGAACACCATATATTTT
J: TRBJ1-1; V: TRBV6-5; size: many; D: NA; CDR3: CASSYSGGWKEDTEAFF; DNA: TGTGCCAGCAGTTACTCTGGGGGGTGGAAAGAGGACACTGAAGCTTTCTTT
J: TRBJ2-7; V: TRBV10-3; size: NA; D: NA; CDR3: CAGAGGGGQDTQYF; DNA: TGTGCGGGGGCAGGGGGCGGGGGTCAAGATACGCAGTACTTC
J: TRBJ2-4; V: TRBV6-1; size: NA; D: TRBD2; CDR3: CARSEREGDKKTQYF; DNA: TGTGCCAGGAGTGAAAGGGAGGGTGACAAAAAGACTCAGTACTTC
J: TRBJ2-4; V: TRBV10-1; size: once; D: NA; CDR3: CASGAGLRAANIQYF; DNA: TGCGCCAGCGGGGCGGGGCTGCGGGCCGCAAACATTCAGTACTTC
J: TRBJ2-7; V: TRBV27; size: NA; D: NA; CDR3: CATSYFGEQYF; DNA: TGTGCCACCTCCTATTTTGGCGAGCAGTACTTC
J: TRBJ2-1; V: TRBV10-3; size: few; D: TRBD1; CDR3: CANRGPPGTGVYEQFF; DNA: TGTGCCAACAGGGGCCCCCCCGGGACAGGGGTCTACGAGCAGTTCTTC
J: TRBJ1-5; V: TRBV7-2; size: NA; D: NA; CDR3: CASSLSGQGGQPQHF; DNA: TGTGCCAGCAGCTTATCTGGGCAGGGTGGCCAGCCCCAGCATTTT
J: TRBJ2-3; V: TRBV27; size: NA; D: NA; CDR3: CASSPVPDTETQYF; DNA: TGTGCGAGCAGTCCCGTACCGGACACAGAGACGCAGTACTTT
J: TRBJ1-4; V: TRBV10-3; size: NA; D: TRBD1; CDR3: CAISEEGASEKLFF; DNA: TGTGCCATCAGTGAAGAGGGGGCCAGTGAAAAACTGTTTTTT
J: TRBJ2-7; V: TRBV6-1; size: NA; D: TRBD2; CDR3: CASRETPSGGAYEQYF; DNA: TGTGCCAGCAGAGAAACTCCTAGCGGGGGGGCCTACGAGCAGTACTTC
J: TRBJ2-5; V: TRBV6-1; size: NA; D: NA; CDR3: CASSGQDTDTQYF; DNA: TGTGCCAGCAGTGGCCAGGACACAGATACGCAGTACTTC
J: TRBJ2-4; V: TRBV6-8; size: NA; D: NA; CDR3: CLCSDAGTGAGDTQYF; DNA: TGTCTGTGCAGTGACGCGGGGACGGGGGCTGGGGACACTCAGTATTTC
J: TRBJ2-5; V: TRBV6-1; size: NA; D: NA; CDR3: CARSTGGPAQETQYF; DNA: TGTGCCAGGAGCACCGGGGGCCCGGCCCAAGAGACCCAGTACTTC
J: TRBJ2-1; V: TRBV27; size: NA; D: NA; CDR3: CARWHLWGEQFF; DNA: TGTGCCAGATGGCATCTGTGGGGTGAGCAGTTCTTC
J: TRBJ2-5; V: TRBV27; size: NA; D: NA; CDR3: CAGGPGGGDKDTQYF; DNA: TGTGCCGGGGGGCCCGGGGGCGGTGACAAAGACACCCAGTACTTC
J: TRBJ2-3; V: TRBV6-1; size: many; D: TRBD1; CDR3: CASSPGQGQYPDTQYF; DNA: TGTGCCAGCAGTCCAGGACAGGGACAATACCCAGATACGCAGTATTTT
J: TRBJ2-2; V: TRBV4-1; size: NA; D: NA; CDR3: CASSPLDTGELFF; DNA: TGCGCCAGCAGCCCCCTGGACACCGGGGAGCTGTTTTTT
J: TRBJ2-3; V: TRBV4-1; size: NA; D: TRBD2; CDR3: CASSPGRGGGDQDTQYF; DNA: TGCGCCAGCAGCCCGGGCCGCGGGGGGGGTGACCAAGATACGCAGTACTTT
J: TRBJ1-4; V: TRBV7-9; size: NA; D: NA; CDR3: CASSGAGNEKLFF; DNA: TGTGCCAGCAGCGGGGCGGGGAATGAAAAACTGTTTTTT
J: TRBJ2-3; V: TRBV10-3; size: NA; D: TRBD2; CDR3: CAIGGSGGKNTQYF; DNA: TGTGCCATCGGGGGAAGCGGGGGCAAAAATACGCAGTATTTT
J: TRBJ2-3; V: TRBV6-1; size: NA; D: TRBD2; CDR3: CASWGTSGAKNTQYF; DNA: TGTGCCAGTTGGGGGACTAGCGGAGCCAAAAATACTCAGTATTTC
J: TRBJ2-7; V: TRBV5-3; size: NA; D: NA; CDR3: CARSLSVRTYEQYF; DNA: TGTGCCAGAAGCTTAAGCGTTAGAACCTACGAGCAGTACTTC
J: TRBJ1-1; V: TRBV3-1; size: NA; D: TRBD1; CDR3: CASSPRGRGQAFF; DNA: TGTGCCAGCAGCCCCCGGGGTAGGGGGCAAGCTTTCTTT
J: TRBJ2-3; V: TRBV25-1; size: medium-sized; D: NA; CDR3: CASSETGGTDTQYF; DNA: TGTGCCAGCAGTGAGACAGGAGGGACAGATACGCAGTATTTT
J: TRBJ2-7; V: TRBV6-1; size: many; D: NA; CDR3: CASSERGGGYEQYF; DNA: TGTGCCAGCAGTGAAAGGGGAGGGGGCTACGAGCAGTACTTC
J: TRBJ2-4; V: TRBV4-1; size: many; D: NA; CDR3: CASSQDGDVTDIQYF; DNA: TGCGCCAGCAGCCAAGACGGGGATGTGACGGACATTCAGTACTTC
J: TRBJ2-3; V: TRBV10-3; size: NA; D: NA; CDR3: CALKGVGTDTQYF; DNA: TGTGCCCTCAAGGGTGTCGGCACAGATACGCAGTATTTT
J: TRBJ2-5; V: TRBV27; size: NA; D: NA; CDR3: CASSLSGETQYF; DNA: TGTGCCAGCAGTTTATCCGGGGAGACCCAGTACTTC
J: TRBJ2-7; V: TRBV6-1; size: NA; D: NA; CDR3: CGSRGPGGTDTQYF; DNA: TGTGGCAGCAGGGGGCCGGGAGGCACAGATACGCAGTACTTC
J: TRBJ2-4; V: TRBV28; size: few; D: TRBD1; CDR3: CASRPWGDRGNIQYF; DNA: TGTGCCAGCCGCCCCTGGGGGGACAGGGGGAACATTCAGTACTTC
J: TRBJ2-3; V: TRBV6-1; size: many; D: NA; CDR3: CASRWRGGTDTQYF; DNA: TGTGCCAGCCGATGGAGAGGGGGGACAGATACGCAGTATTTT
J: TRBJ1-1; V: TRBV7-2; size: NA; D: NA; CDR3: CASSLDQGRTEAFF; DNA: TGTGCCAGCAGCTTAGATCAGGGTCGAACTGAAGCTTTCTTT
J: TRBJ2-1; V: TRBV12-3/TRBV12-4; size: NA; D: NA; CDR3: CASSSSGTKYNEQFF; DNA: TGTGCCAGCAGCTCATCGGGGACAAAATACAATGAGCAGTTCTTC
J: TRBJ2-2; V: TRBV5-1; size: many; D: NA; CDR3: CASSRTETTGELFF; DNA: TGCGCCAGCAGCCGTACAGAGACGACCGGGGAGCTGTTTTTT
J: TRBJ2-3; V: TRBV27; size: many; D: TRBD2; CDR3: CASSLASGRGIDTQYF; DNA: TGTGCCAGCAGTTTAGCGAGCGGGAGGGGCATCGATACGCAGTATTTT
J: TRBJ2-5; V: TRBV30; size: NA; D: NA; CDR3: CAWSYGPQETQYF; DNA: TGTGCCTGGAGTTACGGCCCGCAAGAGACCCAGTACTTC
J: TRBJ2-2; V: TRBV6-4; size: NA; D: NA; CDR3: CASSLEGGGELFF; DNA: TGTGCCAGCAGCTTAGAAGGCGGAGGGGAGCTGTTTTTT
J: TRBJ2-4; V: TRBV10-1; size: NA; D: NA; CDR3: CASGVGAVGPDIQYF; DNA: TGCGCCAGCGGGGTCGGGGCTGTGGGCCCAGATATTCAGTACTTC
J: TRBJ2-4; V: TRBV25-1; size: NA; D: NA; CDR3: CPGSGMGAKNMQYF; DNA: TGCCCCGGCTCGGGGATGGGAGCCAAAAACATGCAGTACTTT
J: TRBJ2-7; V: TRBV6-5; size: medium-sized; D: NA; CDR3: CAALGSGAYEQYF; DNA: TGTGCCGCGCTGGGCTCGGGGGCCTACGAGCAGTACTTC
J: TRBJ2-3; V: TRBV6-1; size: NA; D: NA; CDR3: CARGDGGGGTDTQYF; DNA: TGTGCCAGGGGTGACGGGGGCGGCGGCACAGATACGCAGTATTTC
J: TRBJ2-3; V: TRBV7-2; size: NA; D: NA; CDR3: CASSFWQGGTDTQYF; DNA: TGTGCCAGCAGCTTTTGGCAGGGGGGGACAGATACGCAGTATTTT
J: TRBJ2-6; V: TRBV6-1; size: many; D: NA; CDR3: CASIDRTSSGANVLTF; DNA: TGTGCCAGCATCGACAGGACGTCCTCTGGGGCCAACGTCCTGACTTTC
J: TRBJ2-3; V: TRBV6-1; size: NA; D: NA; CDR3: CASRGRLRRLRETQYF; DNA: TGTGCCAGCAGGGGGCGCCTCCGCCGCCTCAGGGAGACGCAGTACTTT
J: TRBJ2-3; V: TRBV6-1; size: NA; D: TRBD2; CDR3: CASTAGGATDTQYF; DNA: TGTGCCAGCACGGCGGGGGGGGCCACAGATACGCAGTATTTC